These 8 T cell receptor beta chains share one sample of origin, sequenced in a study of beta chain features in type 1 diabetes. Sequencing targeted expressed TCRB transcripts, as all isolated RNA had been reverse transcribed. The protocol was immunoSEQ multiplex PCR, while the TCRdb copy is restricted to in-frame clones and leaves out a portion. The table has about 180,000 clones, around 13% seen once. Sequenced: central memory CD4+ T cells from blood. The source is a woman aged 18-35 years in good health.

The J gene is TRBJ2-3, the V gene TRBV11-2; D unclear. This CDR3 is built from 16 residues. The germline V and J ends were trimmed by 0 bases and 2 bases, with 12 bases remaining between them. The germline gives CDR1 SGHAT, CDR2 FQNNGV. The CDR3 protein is CASSLDNPTHTDTQYF. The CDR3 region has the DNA TGTGCCAGCAGCTTAGATAACCCAACTCACACAGATACGCAGTATTTT.

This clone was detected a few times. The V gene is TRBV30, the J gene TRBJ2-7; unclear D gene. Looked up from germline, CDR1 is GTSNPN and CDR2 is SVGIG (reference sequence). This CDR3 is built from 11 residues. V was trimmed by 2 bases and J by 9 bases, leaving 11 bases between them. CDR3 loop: CAWSRDSAQYF. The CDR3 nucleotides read TGTGCCTGGAGTCGCGACTCGGCGCAGTACTTC.

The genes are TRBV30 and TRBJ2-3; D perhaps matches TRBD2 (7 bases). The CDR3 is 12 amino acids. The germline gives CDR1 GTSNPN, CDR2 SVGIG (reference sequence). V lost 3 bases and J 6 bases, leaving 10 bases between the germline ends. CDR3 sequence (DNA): TGTGCCTGGAGGAGGGGGGGCGATACGCAGTATTTT. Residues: CAWRRGGDTQYF.

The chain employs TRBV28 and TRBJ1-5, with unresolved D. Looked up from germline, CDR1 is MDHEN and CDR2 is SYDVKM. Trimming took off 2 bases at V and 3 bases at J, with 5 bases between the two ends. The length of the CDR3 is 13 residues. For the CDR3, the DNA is TGTGCCAGCAGTTTACAACTCAATCAGCCCCAGCATTTT. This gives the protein CASSLQLNQPQHF.

This chain's CDR3 is CASSWAGTDNEKLFF. DNA for the CDR3: TGTGCCAGCAGCTGGGCCGGGACAGATAATGAAAAACTGTTTTTT. The V call is TRBV11-3, the J call TRBJ1-4; 7 bases align to TRBD1. Germline V gives CDR1 SGHNT, CDR2 YENEEA. V lost 4 bases to trimming and J lost 4 bases; unmatched junction nucleotides: 6. The length of the CDR3 is 15 residues.

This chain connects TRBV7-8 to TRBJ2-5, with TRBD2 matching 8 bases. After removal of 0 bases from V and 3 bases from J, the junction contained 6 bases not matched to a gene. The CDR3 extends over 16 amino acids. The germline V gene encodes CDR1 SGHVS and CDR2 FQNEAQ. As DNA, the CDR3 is TGTGCCAGCAGCTTAGCTACGGGAGGGCTGAAAGAGACCCAGTACTTC. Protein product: CASSLATGGLKETQYF.

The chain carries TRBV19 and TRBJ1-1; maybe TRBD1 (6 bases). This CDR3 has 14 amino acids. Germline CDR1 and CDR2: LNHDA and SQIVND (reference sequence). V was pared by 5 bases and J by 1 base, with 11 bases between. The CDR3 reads CASSARGQNTEAFF. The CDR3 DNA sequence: TGTGCCAGTAGTGCAAGGGGACAGAACACTGAAGCTTTCTTT.

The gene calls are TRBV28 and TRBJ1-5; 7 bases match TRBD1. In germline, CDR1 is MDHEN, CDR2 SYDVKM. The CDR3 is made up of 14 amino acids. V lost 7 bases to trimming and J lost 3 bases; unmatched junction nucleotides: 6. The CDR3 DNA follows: TGTGCCAGCAACAGGGGCTGGGCCAATCAGCCCCAGCATTTT. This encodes CASNRGWANQPQHF.